These T cell receptor beta chains were read from a single sample in a study of T cells after yellow fever vaccination. TCRdb used MiXCR to reprocess the 5' RACE reads, holding one entry per CDR3 protein. This sample has around 500,000 distinct CDR3 sequences; 21% occur once, and the top ten carry less than 20%. The sequencing here drew on PBMCs, taken about 20 days after the first yellow fever vaccination. Every receptor here comes from a man aged 18 to 29 who received the YFV17D yellow fever vaccine. Both conserved end residues are part of each CDR3. Only part of the rows carry a size: once, few, many, or a class if the clone is expanded.

TRBV4-3	TRBJ1-1	15	-	CASSQVGRKNTEAFF
TRBV20-1	TRBJ2-1	15	-	CSARPQGNLLDEQFF
TRBV20-1	TRBJ2-3	12	-	CSARSISDTQYF
TRBV7-2	TRBJ1-1	15	few	CASSPMWTGGTEAFF
TRBV7-2	TRBJ2-1	15	-	CASSLGGGAQGEQFF
TRBV5-5	TRBJ2-2	17	few	CASSFYSRITNTGELFF
TRBV6-6	TRBJ2-3	13	few	CASRPTGRDTQYF
TRBV27	TRBJ2-3	13	few	CASSSRPTDTQYF
TRBV7-2	TRBJ2-7	16	-	CASSLTSGSSSYEQYF
TRBV21-1	TRBJ2-1	13	-	CASSKGGDRREFF
TRBV20-1	TRBJ2-7	14	-	CSASLGQGKDEQYF
TRBV11-3	TRBJ2-2	15	few	CASSKRTGSTGELFF
TRBV24-1	TRBJ1-1	12	-	CATSSLTTEAFF
TRBV12-3/TRBV12-4	TRBJ1-1	15	-	CASSRHRATGTEAFF
TRBV4-1	TRBJ1-6	14	-	CASSQETRDSPLHF
TRBV5-1	TRBJ1-5	12	-	CASRTADGPQHF
TRBV7-2	TRBJ2-7	15	-	CASSHGDRVLYEQYF
TRBV11-2	TRBJ2-5	15	-	CASSLVFQTGETQYF
TRBV7-9	TRBJ2-1	10	many	CASSFNEQFF
TRBV7-9	TRBJ2-4	15	-	CASSRAGTEKNIQYF
TRBV12-3/TRBV12-4	TRBJ2-3	15	few	CASSSGTSGEDTQYF
TRBV5-1	TRBJ2-5	14	few	CASSPGTPLGTQYF
TRBV6-5	TRBJ1-4	16	-	CASSYSGVSGTEKLFF
TRBV6-5	TRBJ2-5	15	-	CASSYSVRGQETQYF
TRBV4-2	TRBJ2-2	16	few	CASSQTSSHLTGELFF
TRBV19	TRBJ1-1	14	-	CASNPIQGSTEAFF
TRBV9	TRBJ1-4	15	few	CASSVAGGLDEKLFF
TRBV9	TRBJ1-1	17	many	CASSVVILQGFDTEAFF
TRBV2	TRBJ1-5	13	-	CASTPVVNQPQHF
TRBV20-1	TRBJ1-2	11	few	CSAPMQGGYTF
TRBV7-2	TRBJ1-6	13	-	CASSSGGNSPLHF
TRBV18	TRBJ2-3	15	few	CASSPPDRGADTQYF
TRBV30	TRBJ1-5	15	few	CAWSTIGILNQPQHF
TRBV6-2/TRBV6-3	TRBJ1-4	14	few	CASSTGGALEKLFF
TRBV19	TRBJ2-5	13	-	CASNNRGLETQYF
TRBV5-1	TRBJ2-1	15	few	CASSWTGTSGNEQFF
TRBV6-5	TRBJ2-5	15	once	CASSYRTGGLETQYF